One sample yielded the 4 T cell receptor beta chains listed below, sequenced in a study of cytomegalovirus exposure and HLA in healthy donors. With 60 Vbeta and 13 Jbeta primers, the PCR was carried out. Profiling relied on immunoSEQ multiplex PCR, and the TCRdb table lists in-frame clones only, not all of them. The sample has tens of thousands of clones; 76% are singletons. Source material: PBMCs. These receptors were collected from a man younger than 35 in good health and CMV-seronegative.

The chain couples TRBV5-1 to TRBJ2-2; 8 positions match TRBD2. V lost 3 bases to trimming and J lost 6 bases; unmatched junction nucleotides: 1. CDR3 length equals 13 residues. Germline V gene data show CDR1 as SGHRS and CDR2 as YFSETQ. CDR3 in DNA: TGCGCCAGCAGCTCGGGGGGGGCCGGGGAGCTGTTTTTT. This codes for CASSSGGAGELFF.

This chain connects TRBV6-4 to TRBJ2-1, with TRBD1 identical over 7 bases. The CDR3 contains 13 residues. Trimming at V came to 4 bases and at J to 10 bases, leaving 7 bases not matched to a gene. The germline CDR1 and CDR2 sequences are MRHNA and SNTAGT. The CDR3 is CASSAFQGVEQFF. CDR3 DNA sequence: TGTGCCAGCAGTGCCTTTCAGGGGGTAGAGCAGTTCTTC.

This clone was counted once. The V and J genes are TRBV7-9 and TRBJ2-3; 13 nucleotides line up with TRBD2. CDR3 length equals 15 residues. The germline V gene has CDR1 SEHNR and CDR2 FQNEAQ (reference sequence). V shed 6 bases and J 5 bases; nucleotides not matched to a gene: 5. CDR3 bases: TGTGCCAGCAGACCCGGGACTAGCGGGAAAGATACGCAGTATTTT. It translates to CASRPGTSGKDTQYF. Complete variable domain (other parts from reference TRBV7-9 and TRBJ2-3): DTGVSQNPRHKITKRGQNVTFRCDPISEHNRLYWYRQTLGQGPEFLTYFQNEAQLEKSRLLSDRFSAERPKGSFSTLEIQRTEQGDSAMYLCASRPGTSGKDTQYFGPGTRLTVL.

This chain links TRBV5-1 with TRBJ1-1; TRBD1 matches 8 bases. V lost 4 bases to trimming and J lost 0 bases; unmatched junction nucleotides: 5. The CDR3 loop spans 15 amino acids. Germline CDR1 and CDR2: SGHRS and YFSETQ. This CDR3 reads CASSEQGGVNTEAFF. In nucleotides, the CDR3 is TGCGCCAGCAGCGAACAGGGGGGGGTGAACACTGAAGCTTTCTTT.